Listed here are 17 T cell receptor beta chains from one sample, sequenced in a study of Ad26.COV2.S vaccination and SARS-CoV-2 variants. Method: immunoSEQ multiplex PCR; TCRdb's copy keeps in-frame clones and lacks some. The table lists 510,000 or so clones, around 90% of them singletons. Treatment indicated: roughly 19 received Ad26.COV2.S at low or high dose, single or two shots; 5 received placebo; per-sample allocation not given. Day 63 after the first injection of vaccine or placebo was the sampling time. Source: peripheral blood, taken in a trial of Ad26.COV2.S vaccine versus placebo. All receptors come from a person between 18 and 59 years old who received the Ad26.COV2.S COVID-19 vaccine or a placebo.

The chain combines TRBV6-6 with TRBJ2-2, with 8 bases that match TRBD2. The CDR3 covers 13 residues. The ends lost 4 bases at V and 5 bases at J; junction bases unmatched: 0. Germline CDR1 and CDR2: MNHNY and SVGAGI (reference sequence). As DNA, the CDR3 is TGTGCCAGCAGTTCGGGGGGGACCGGGGAGCTGTTTTTT. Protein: CASSSGGTGELFF.

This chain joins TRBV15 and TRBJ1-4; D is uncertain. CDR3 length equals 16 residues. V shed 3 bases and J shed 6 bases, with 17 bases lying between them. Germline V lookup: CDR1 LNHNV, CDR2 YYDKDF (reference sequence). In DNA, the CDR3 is TGTGCCACCAGCAGGGATACGGGGTTTTCGTATGAAAAACTGTTTTTT. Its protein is CATSRDTGFSYEKLFF.

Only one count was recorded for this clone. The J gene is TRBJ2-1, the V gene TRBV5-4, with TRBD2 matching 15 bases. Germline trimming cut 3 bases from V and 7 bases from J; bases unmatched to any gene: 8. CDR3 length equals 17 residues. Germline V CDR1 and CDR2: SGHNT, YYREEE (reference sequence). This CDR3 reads CASSWGGTSGRRNEQFF. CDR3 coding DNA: TGTGCCAGCAGCTGGGGGGGGACTAGCGGGAGGAGGAATGAGCAGTTCTTC.

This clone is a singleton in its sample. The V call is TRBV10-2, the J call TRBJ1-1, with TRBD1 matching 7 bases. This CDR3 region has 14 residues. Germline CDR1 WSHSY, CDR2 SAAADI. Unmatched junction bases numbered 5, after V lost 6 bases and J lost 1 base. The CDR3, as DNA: TGCGCCAGCAGCGGACAGGAGTCGAACACTGAAGCTTTCTTT. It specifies CASSGQESNTEAFF.

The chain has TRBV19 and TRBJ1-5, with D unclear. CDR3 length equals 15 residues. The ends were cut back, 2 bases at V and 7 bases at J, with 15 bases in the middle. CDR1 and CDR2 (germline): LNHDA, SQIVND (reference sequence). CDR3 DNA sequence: TGTGCCAGTAGTATAAAGACCGATACCCCACAGCCCCAGCATTTT. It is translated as CASSIKTDTPQPQHF. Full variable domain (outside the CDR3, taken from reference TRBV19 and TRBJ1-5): DGGITQSPKYLFRKEGQNVTLSCEQNLNHDAMYWYRQDPGQGLRLIYYSQIVNDFQKGDIAEGYSVSREKKESFPLTVTSAQKNPTAFYLCASSIKTDTPQPQHFGDGTRLSIL.

The CDR3 loop reads CASSPGSTSSYEQYF. CDR3 sequence (DNA): TGTGCCAGCAGCCCAGGATCTACTAGTTCCTACGAGCAGTACTTC. The chain employs TRBV6-5 and TRBJ2-7; the D gene is possibly TRBD2 (5 bases). The CDR3 is 15 residues long. Trimming removed 6 bases at V and 1 base at J, with 16 bases between. Germline CDR1 reads MNHEY; CDR2 reads SVGAGI.

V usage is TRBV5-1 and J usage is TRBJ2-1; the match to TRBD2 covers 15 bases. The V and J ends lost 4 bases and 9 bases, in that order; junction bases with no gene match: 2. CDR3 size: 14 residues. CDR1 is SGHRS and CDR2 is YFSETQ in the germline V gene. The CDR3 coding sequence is TGCGCCAGCAGCCTGGGACTAGCGGGAGGTGAGCAGTTCTTC. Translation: CASSLGLAGGEQFF. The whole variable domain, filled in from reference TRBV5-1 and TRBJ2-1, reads KAGVTQTPRYLIKTRGQQVTLSCSPISGHRSVSWYQQTPGQGLQFLFEYFSETQRNKGNFPGRFSGRQFSNSRSEMNVSTLELGDSALYLCASSLGLAGGEQFFGPGTRLTVL.

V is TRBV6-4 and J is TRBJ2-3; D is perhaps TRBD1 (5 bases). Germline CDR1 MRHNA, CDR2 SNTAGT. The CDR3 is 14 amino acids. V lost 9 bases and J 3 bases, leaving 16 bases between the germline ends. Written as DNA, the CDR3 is TGTGCCAGTTCAGAGCAGGGAAGGACAGATACGCAGTATTTT. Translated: CASSEQGRTDTQYF.

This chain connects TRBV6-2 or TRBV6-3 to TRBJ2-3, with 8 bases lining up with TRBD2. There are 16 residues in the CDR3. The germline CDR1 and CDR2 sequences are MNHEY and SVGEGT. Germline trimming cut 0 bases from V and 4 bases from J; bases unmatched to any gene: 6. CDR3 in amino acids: CASSYSTGGNADTQYF. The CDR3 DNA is TGTGCCAGCAGTTACTCGACGGGAGGGAACGCAGATACGCAGTATTTT.

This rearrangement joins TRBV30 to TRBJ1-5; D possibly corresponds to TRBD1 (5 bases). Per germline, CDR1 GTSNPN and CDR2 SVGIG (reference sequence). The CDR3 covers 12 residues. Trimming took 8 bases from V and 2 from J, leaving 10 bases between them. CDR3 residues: CAGGPGNQPQHF. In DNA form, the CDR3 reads TGTGCCGGGGGACCTGGCAATCAGCCCCAGCATTTT.

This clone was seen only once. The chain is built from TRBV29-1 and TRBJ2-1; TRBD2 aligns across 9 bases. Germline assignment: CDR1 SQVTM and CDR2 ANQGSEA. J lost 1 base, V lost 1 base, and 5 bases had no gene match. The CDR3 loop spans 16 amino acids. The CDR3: CSVEGLAERSYNEQFF. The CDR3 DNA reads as TGCAGCGTTGAAGGACTAGCGGAAAGATCCTACAATGAGCAGTTCTTC.

The CDR3 loop is CASSPGDGLAGVTGELFF. The CDR3 DNA follows: TGTGCCAGCAGCCCGGGAGACGGACTAGCGGGAGTCACCGGGGAGCTGTTTTTT. The V and J genes are TRBV11-2 and TRBJ2-2; 13 nucleotides align to TRBD2. The germline CDR1 and CDR2 sequences are SGHAT and FQNNGV. This CDR3 is 18 amino acids long. The V gene end was trimmed by 5 bases and the J gene end by 4 bases; junction bases not matched to a gene: 10. The variable domain in full, with the rest retrieved from reference TRBV11-2 and TRBJ2-2, is EAGVAQSPRYKIIEKRQSVAFWCNPISGHATLYWYQQILGQGPKLLIQFQNNGVVDDSQLPKDRFSAERLKGVDSTLKIQPAKLEDSAVYLCASSPGDGLAGVTGELFFGEGSRLTVL.

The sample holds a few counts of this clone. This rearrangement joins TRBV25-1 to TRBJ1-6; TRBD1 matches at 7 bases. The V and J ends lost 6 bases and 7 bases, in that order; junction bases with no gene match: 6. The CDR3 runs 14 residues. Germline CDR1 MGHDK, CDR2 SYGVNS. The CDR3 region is CASRETGTNSPLHF. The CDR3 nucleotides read TGTGCCAGCAGGGAGACAGGGACCAATTCACCCCTCCACTTT.

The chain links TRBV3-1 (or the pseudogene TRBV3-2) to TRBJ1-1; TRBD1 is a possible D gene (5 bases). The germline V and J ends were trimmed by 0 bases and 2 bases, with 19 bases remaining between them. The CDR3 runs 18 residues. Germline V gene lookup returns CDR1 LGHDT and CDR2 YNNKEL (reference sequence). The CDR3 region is CASSQDLGPLGGNTEAFF. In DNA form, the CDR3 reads TGTGCCAGCAGCCAAGATCTGGGGCCACTGGGGGGTAACACTGAAGCTTTCTTT.

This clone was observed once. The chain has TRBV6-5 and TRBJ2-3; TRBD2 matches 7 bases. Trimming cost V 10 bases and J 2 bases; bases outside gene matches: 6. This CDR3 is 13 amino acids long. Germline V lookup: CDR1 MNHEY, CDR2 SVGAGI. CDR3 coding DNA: TGTGCCACCTGGGGGGGACCCACAGATACGCAGTATTTT. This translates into CATWGGPTDTQYF.

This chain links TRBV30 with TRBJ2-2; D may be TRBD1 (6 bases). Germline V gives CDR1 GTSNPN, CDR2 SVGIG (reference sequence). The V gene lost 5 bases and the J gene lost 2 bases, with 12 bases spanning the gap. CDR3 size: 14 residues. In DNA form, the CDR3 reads TGTGCCTGGGACCCGACAGGAAACACCGGGGAGCTGTTTTTT. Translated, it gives CAWDPTGNTGELFF.

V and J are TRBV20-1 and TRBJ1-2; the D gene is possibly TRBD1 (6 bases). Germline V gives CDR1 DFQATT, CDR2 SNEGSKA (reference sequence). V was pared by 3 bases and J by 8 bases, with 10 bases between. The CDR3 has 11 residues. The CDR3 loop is CSASPGEGYTF. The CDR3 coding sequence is TGCAGTGCTAGTCCAGGGGAAGGCTACACCTTC.